The following is a T cell receptor (beta chain) sequence with its context. The data belong to a study of blood T cell repertoires in COVID-19. The protocol was immunoSEQ multiplex PCR, while the TCRdb copy is restricted to in-frame clones and leaves out a portion. Of more than 300,000 clones listed, approximately 84% are singletons. The CDR3 is 14 amino acids. The germline V gene encodes CDR1 SGHRS and CDR2 YFSETQ. V was trimmed by 0 bases and J by 1 base, leaving 5 bases between them. The TCR comes from a woman aged 18-30 years who had recovered from COVID-19. Sample: PBMCs or T cells enriched from blood (not recorded which). V gene TRBV5-1 combines with J gene TRBJ1-5; D uncertain. The CDR3 loop is CASSLGSSNQPQHF. The CDR3, as DNA: TGCGCCAGCAGCTTGGGGAGCAGCAATCAGCCCCAGCATTTT.